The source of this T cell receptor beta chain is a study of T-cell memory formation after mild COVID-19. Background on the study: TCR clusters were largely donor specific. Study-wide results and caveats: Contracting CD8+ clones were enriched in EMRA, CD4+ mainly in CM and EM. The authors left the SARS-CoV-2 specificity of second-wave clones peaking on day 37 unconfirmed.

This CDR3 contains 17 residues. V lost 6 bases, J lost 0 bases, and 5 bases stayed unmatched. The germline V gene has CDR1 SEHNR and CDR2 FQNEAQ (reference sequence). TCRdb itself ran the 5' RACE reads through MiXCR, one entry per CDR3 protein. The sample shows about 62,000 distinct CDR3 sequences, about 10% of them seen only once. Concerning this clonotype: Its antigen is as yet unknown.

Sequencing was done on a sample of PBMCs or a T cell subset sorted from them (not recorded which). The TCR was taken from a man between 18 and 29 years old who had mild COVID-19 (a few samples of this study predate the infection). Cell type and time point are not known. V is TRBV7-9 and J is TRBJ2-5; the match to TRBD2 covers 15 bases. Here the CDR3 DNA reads TGTGCCAGCAGACCTGGACTAGCGGGGGGGTACCAAGAGACCCAGTACTTC. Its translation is CASRPGLAGGYQETQYF.